The 15 T cell receptor beta chains reported below all come from one sample, sequenced in a study of T-cell memory formation after mild COVID-19. TCRdb re-derived calls from the 5' RACE reads in MiXCR, one entry per CDR3 protein. The sample shows roughly 510,000 distinct CDR3 sequences, roughly 17% of them seen only once. The sequencing input was PBMCs or a T cell subset sorted from them (not recorded which). The receptors originated from an adult woman who had mild COVID-19 (a few samples of this study predate the infection). Cell type and time point are not known.

V and J are TRBV9 and TRBJ2-1; no clear D gene. The CDR3 is 13 amino acids. From germline, CDR1 is SGDLS and CDR2 YYNGEE. Trimming cost V 7 bases and J 5 bases, with 13 bases left between them. CDR3 loop: CASSSEGNNEQFF. The CDR3 bases are TGTGCCAGCTCCTCAGAAGGAAACAATGAGCAGTTCTTC.

The V call is TRBV5-1, the J call TRBJ1-4; tentative D call: TRBD1 (5 bases). The CDR3 extends over 15 amino acids. Germline values: CDR1 SGHRS, CDR2 YFSETQ. Trimming removed 4 bases from V and 6 bases from J, with 16 bases in between. The CDR3 loop reads CASSPGGRVDEKLFF. The CDR3 coding sequence is TGCGCCAGCAGCCCTGGAGGCAGGGTGGATGAAAAACTGTTTTTT.

Concerning this clonotype itself: A much larger clone lies a single base off, so this may be a read error. The chain joins TRBV4-2 to TRBJ2-4; 11 bases match TRBD1. CDR1 is LGHNA, CDR2 YNFKEQ, per germline. CDR3 size: 16 residues. The CDR3 here is CASSQGDRGRKNIKYF. The CDR3 DNA reads as TGTGCCAGCAGCCAAGGGGACAGGGGGAGAAAAAACATTAAGTACTTC.

This clonotype was counted a few times. The V call is TRBV29-1, the J call TRBJ1-1, with a weak D call TRBD1 (5 bases). The ends were cut back, 4 bases at V and 2 bases at J, with 14 bases in the middle. The CDR3 extends over 14 amino acids. Germline lookup yields CDR1 SQVTM and CDR2 ANQGSEA. The CDR3, as DNA: TGCAGCGTTGGGGCAGGGTTAAGTAACACTGAAGCTTTCTTT. Its protein product is CSVGAGLSNTEAFF.

Regarding this clonotype: A much larger clone sits a single nucleotide away, making a read error possible. The chain uses TRBV11-3 and TRBJ2-1; TRBD1 matches 7 bases. Trimming at V came to 5 bases and at J to 9 bases, leaving 4 bases not matched to a gene. Germline CDR1 and CDR2: SGHNT and YENEEA. This CDR3 spans 12 amino acids. This CDR3 reads CASSPTGVEQFF. CDR3 DNA sequence: TGTGCCAGCAGCCCTACAGGGGTTGAGCAGTTCTTC.

On this clonotype: A much larger clone sits a single nucleotide away, making a read error possible. The chain is built from TRBV12-3 or TRBV12-4 and TRBJ1-5; D gene unclear. This CDR3 contains 12 residues. This CDR3 is CASSFYNKPQHF. CDR3 sequence (DNA): TGTGCCAGCAGTTTTTACAATAAGCCCCAGCATTTT.

J is TRBJ1-1 and V is TRBV6-5, with TRBD1 matching 8 bases. V lost 2 bases and J lost 5; bases outside the gene matches: 4. CDR1 is MNHEY, CDR2 SVGAGI, per germline. The CDR3 is 14 residues long. In nucleotides, the CDR3 is TGTGCCAGCAGTTACCTACAGGGGGTAACTGAAGCTTTCTTT. Translating it yields CASSYLQGVTEAFF.

In its sample, this clonotype was seen many times. V usage is TRBV20-1 and J usage is TRBJ1-2, with D possibly matching TRBD1 (5 bases). The CDR3 sequence is 10 residues long. Germline CDR1 is DFQATT and CDR2 is SNEGSKA (reference sequence). Trimming removed 6 bases at V and 5 bases at J, with 7 bases between. The CDR3, as DNA: TGCAGTGCCACAGGTTATGGCTACACCTTC. It translates to CSATGYGYTF.

The rearrangement links TRBV5-5 to TRBJ2-3; tentatively, D is TRBD1 (5 bases). Germline V gives CDR1 SGHKS, CDR2 YYEKEE (reference sequence). The ends were cut back, 2 bases at V and 2 bases at J, with 15 bases in the middle. The CDR3 runs to 16 residues. The CDR3 DNA follows: TGTGCCAGCAGCTTAAGGGGTGTTATGTTCACAGATACGCAGTATTTT. Encoded protein: CASSLRGVMFTDTQYF. Full variable domain (remainder filled in from reference TRBV5-5 and TRBJ2-3): DAGVTQSPTHLIKTRGQQVTLRCSPISGHKSVSWYQQVLGQGPQFIFQYYEKEERGRGNFPDRFSARQFPNYSSELNVNALLLGDSALYLCASSLRGVMFTDTQYFGPGTRLTVL.

This clonotype was observed a handful of times. The chain is built from TRBV7-2 and TRBJ2-3, with D perhaps TRBD1 (5 bases). The CDR3 runs 12 residues. Per the germline V gene, CDR1 is SGHTA and CDR2 is FQGNSA. The ends were cut back, 2 bases at V and 10 bases at J, with 10 bases in the middle. CDR3 nucleotide sequence: TGTGCCAGCAGCTTATTGACAGTTCCGCAGTATTTT. Its translation: CASSLLTVPQYF.

J is TRBJ2-3 and V is TRBV4-1, with 7 bases that match TRBD2. The germline V gene encodes CDR1 MGHRA and CDR2 YSYEKL. CDR3 length equals 18 residues. Germline trimming cut 4 bases from V and 5 bases from J; bases unmatched to any gene: 18. CDR3 loop: CASSPWGGVGRVGDTQYF. CDR3 nucleotides: TGCGCCAGCAGCCCCTGGGGGGGAGTCGGCAGGGTAGGAGATACGCAGTATTTT.

This clonotype was observed a handful of times. V usage is TRBV27 and J usage is TRBJ2-7, with D perhaps matching TRBD1 or TRBD2 (6 bases each). CDR3 length: 16 amino acids. Trimming took 0 bases from V and 0 from J, leaving 12 bases between them. The germline V gene encodes CDR1 MNHEY and CDR2 SMNVEV (reference sequence). The CDR3 nucleotides are TGTGCCAGCAGTTTATCAGGGGGGACGGCCTCCTACGAGCAGTACTTC. This codes for CASSLSGGTASYEQYF.

This sequence joins TRBV14 and TRBJ1-1, with D possibly matching TRBD1 (5 bases). The V and J ends lost 0 bases and 5 bases respectively, with 10 bases between them. The CDR3 extends over 14 amino acids. The germline V gene encodes CDR1 SGHDN and CDR2 FVKESK. The CDR3 DNA is TGTGCCAGCAGCCAAGACCGGGGGTGGACTGAAGCTTTCTTT. Translation gives CASSQDRGWTEAFF. Together with reference TRBV14 and TRBJ1-1, the CDR3 gives the full variable domain: EAGVTQFPSHSVIEKGQTVTLRCDPISGHDNLYWYRRVMGKEIKFLLHFVKESKQDESGMPNNRFLAERTGGTYSTLKVQPAELEDSGVYFCASSQDRGWTEAFFGQGTRLTVV.

The sample holds many counts of this clonotype. The V gene is TRBV4-2, the J gene TRBJ2-5, with 9 positions matching TRBD1. The CDR3 extends over 13 amino acids. V lost 3 bases to trimming and J lost 5 bases; unmatched junction nucleotides: 1. Germline V gives CDR1 LGHNA, CDR2 YNFKEQ. CDR3 amino acids: CASSQDRGETQYF. CDR3 sequence (DNA): TGTGCCAGCAGCCAGGACAGGGGTGAGACCCAGTACTTC.

The chain is built from TRBV7-2 and TRBJ2-1, with D possibly TRBD2 on 5 matching bases. This CDR3 region has 17 residues. From germline, CDR1 is SGHTA and CDR2 FQGNSA. Trimming removed 7 bases at V and 0 bases at J, with 19 bases between. CDR3 loop: CASTRRPGSRSYNEQFF. DNA for the CDR3: TGTGCCAGCACCCGACGCCCGGGGTCCCGCTCCTACAATGAGCAGTTCTTC.